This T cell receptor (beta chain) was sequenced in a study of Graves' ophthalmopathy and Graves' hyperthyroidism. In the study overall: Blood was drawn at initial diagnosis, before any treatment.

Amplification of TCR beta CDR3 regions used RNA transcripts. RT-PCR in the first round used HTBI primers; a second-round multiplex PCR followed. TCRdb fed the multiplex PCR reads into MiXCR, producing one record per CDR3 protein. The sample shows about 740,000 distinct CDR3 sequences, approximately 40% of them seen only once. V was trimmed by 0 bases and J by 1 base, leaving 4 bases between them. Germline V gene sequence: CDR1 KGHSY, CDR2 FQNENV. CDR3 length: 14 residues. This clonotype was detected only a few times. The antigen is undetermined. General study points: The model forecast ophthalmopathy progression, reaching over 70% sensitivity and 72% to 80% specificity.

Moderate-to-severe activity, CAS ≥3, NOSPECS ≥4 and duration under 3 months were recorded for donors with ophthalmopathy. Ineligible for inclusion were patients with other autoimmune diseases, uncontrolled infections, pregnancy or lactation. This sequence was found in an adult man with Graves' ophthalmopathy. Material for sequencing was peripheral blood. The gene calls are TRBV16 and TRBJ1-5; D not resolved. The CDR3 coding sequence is TGTGCCAGCAGCCAATCCAGCAGCAATCAGCCCCAGCATTTT. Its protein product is CASSQSSSNQPQHF.